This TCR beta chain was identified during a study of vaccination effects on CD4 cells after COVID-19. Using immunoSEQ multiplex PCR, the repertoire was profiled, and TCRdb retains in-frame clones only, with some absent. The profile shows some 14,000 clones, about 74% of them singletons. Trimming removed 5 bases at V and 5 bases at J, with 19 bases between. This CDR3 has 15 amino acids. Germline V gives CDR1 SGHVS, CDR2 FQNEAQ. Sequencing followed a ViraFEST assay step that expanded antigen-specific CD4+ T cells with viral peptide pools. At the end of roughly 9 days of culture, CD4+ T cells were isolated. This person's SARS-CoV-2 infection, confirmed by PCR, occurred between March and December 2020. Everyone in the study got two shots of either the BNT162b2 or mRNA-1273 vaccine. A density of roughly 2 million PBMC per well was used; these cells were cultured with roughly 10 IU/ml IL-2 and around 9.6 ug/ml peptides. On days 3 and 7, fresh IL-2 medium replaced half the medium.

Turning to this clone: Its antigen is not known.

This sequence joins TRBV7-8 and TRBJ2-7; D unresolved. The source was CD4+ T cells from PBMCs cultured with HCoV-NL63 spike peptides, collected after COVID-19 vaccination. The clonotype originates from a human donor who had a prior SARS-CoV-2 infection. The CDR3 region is CASSRDRTVGNEQYF. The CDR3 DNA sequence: TGTGCCAGCAGCAGGGATCGGACGGTGGGTAACGAGCAGTACTTC.